This T cell receptor (beta chain) was captured in a study of T cells in Graves' hyperthyroidism and ophthalmopathy. This CDR3 is built from 16 residues. Germline CDR1 is LNHDA and CDR2 is SQIVND (reference sequence). Trimming pared 4 bases from V and 1 base from J, leaving 16 bases between. The source material, RNA transcripts, was used to amplify TCR beta CDR3 regions. The primer set for the first-round RT-PCR of the TCR CDR3 was HTBI. TCRdb itself ran the multiplex PCR reads through MiXCR, one entry per CDR3 protein. The sample records about 600,000 distinct CDR3 sequences, approximately 15% being singletons.

Sequencing used blood. The clonotype originates from a woman younger than 30 with Graves' ophthalmopathy. V usage is TRBV19 and J usage is TRBJ1-1; D perhaps matches TRBD1 (5 bases). The CDR3 loop is CASSTQAAGRNTEAFF. CDR3 in DNA: TGTGCCAGTAGTACTCAGGCGGCAGGGAGGAACACTGAAGCTTTCTTT.